A selection of T cell receptor beta chains follows, all from one sample in a study of CDR3 diversity in severe acne. In TCRdb, the PCR reads were re-called with MiXCR into one record per CDR3 protein. The sample carries about 97,000 distinct CDR3 sequences, about half recorded once. What was sequenced was blood. The origin of the receptors is a male donor with acne. Both conserved end residues are part of each CDR3. Each record gives: V gene, J gene, D gene, clone size, CDR3 protein, CDR3 DNA. A D gene is named only where the DNA matches it firmly. Clone size is given for some rows only: seen once, a few or many times, or a class if the clone is expanded.

v_call: TRBV15
j_call: TRBJ2-2
d_call: NA
clone_size: many
cdr3_aa: CATSSDQENTNTGELFF
cdr3_nt: TGTGCCACCAGCAGCGACCAGGAAAACACGAACACCGGGGAGCTGTTTTTT

v_call: TRBV7-2
j_call: TRBJ2-3
d_call: NA
clone_size: NA
cdr3_aa: CASSNSLLQGLRTDTQYF
cdr3_nt: TGTGCCAGCAGCAACTCGTTACTTCAGGGATTAAGAACAGATACGCAGTATTTT

v_call: TRBV2
j_call: TRBJ1-2
d_call: TRBD1
clone_size: NA
cdr3_aa: CASRESGTGSGYGYTF
cdr3_nt: TGTGCCAGCAGAGAGTCCGGGACAGGGTCCGGCTATGGCTACACCTTC

v_call: TRBV9
j_call: TRBJ1-1
d_call: NA
clone_size: NA
cdr3_aa: CASSAPLFGGDTEAFF
cdr3_nt: TGTGCCAGCAGCGCACCCCTATTTGGAGGGGACACTGAAGCTTTCTTT

v_call: TRBV10-1
j_call: TRBJ2-5
d_call: NA
clone_size: NA
cdr3_aa: CASSRGQSLGETRYF
cdr3_nt: TGCGCCAGCAGCCGAGGACAGAGCCTAGGCGAGACCCGGTACTTC

v_call: TRBV29-1
j_call: TRBJ1-1
d_call: TRBD1
clone_size: many
cdr3_aa: CSVKFRPGQLNTEAFF
cdr3_nt: TGCAGCGTCAAGTTTCGACCGGGACAGCTTAACACTGAAGCTTTCTTT

v_call: TRBV10-3
j_call: TRBJ1-5
d_call: NA
clone_size: NA
cdr3_aa: CASTSDRNSNQPQHF
cdr3_nt: TGTGCCAGCACCTCAGACAGGAATAGCAATCAGCCCCAGCATTTT

v_call: TRBV7-8
j_call: TRBJ1-2
d_call: NA
clone_size: many
cdr3_aa: CASSLILFYGYTF
cdr3_nt: TGTGCCAGCAGCTTGATCCTATTCTATGGCTACACCTTC

v_call: TRBV5-8
j_call: TRBJ2-7
d_call: NA
clone_size: many
cdr3_aa: CASSPSGVYEQYF
cdr3_nt: TGTGCCAGCAGCCCAAGTGGGGTCTACGAGCAGTACTTC

v_call: TRBV7-2
j_call: TRBJ1-5
d_call: NA
clone_size: many
cdr3_aa: CASSVRGSNQPQHF
cdr3_nt: TGTGCCAGCAGCGTCCGGGGGTCAAATCAGCCCCAGCATTTT

v_call: TRBV15
j_call: TRBJ2-7
d_call: TRBD2
clone_size: many
cdr3_aa: CATSSGTSGRRDEQYF
cdr3_nt: TGTGCCACCAGCAGTGGGACTAGCGGGAGAAGGGACGAGCAGTACTTC

v_call: TRBV24-1
j_call: TRBJ2-5
d_call: TRBD1
clone_size: few
cdr3_aa: CATGGQGEGWETQYF
cdr3_nt: TGTGCCACCGGAGGACAGGGCGAAGGATGGGAGACCCAGTACTTC

v_call: TRBV9
j_call: TRBJ2-2
d_call: TRBD2
clone_size: few
cdr3_aa: CASSVSGRGFTGELFF
cdr3_nt: TGTGCCAGCAGCGTTAGCGGGAGGGGCTTCACCGGGGAGCTGTTTTTT

v_call: TRBV7-2
j_call: TRBJ2-1
d_call: TRBD2
clone_size: medium-sized
cdr3_aa: CASSLASGGTSVREQFF
cdr3_nt: TGTGCCAGCAGCTTAGCCTCCGGAGGGACTAGCGTTCGTGAGCAGTTCTTC

v_call: TRBV9
j_call: TRBJ1-5
d_call: NA
clone_size: NA
cdr3_aa: CASSVPQGGKKDADTQHF
cdr3_nt: TGTGCCAGCAGCGTCCCTCAGGGAGGCAAGAAGGACGCAGATACGCAGCATTTT

v_call: TRBV10-3
j_call: TRBJ2-2
d_call: NA
clone_size: few
cdr3_aa: CAISGGGGHDTGELFF
cdr3_nt: TGTGCCATCAGTGGGGGGGGGGGGCACGACACCGGGGAGCTGTTTTTT

v_call: TRBV7-2
j_call: TRBJ1-6
d_call: NA
clone_size: few
cdr3_aa: CASSGRGWNSPLHF
cdr3_nt: TGTGCCAGCAGTGGCAGGGGTTGGAATTCACCCCTCCACTTT

v_call: TRBV19
j_call: TRBJ1-2
d_call: TRBD1
clone_size: many
cdr3_aa: CASSIPDRAGGYTF
cdr3_nt: TGTGCCAGTAGTATACCGGACAGGGCAGGTGGCTACACCTTC